Below, 5 T cell receptor beta chains from the same sample are listed, as sequenced in a study of blood T cell repertoires in COVID-19. The assay was immunoSEQ multiplex PCR, and TCRdb's table has in-frame clones only and misses some. The table includes 250,000 to 350,000 clones, approximately 90% detected once. Sequenced: peripheral blood. Receptors were obtained from a woman aged 60 to 75 with acute or convalescent COVID-19.

In the case of this clone: A junction end diverges from the germline sequence, so it may reflect a read error. The chain couples TRBV11-3 to TRBJ2-5; 7 bases are a match to TRBD1. This CDR3 has 13 amino acids. CDR1 is SGHNT, CDR2 YENEEA, per germline. This CDR3 is CASSLDRVETQYF. CDR3 sequence (DNA): TGTGCCAGCAGCCTAGACAGGGTGGAGACCCAGTACTTC.

The rearrangement joins TRBV19 to TRBJ1-5; D gene ambiguous. CDR1 LNHDA and CDR2 SQIVND come from the germline V gene (reference sequence). Trimming removed 3 bases at V and 4 bases at J, with 4 bases between. This CDR3 region has 12 residues. The CDR3 sequence is CASSIPNQPQHF. DNA for the CDR3: TGTGCCAGTAGTATCCCGAATCAGCCCCAGCATTTT.

The CDR3, as DNA: TGTGCCAGCAGCACCGGGACAGCAGGAATCAATGAGCAGTTCTTC. Its protein is CASSTGTAGINEQFF. The chain is built from TRBV5-5 and TRBJ2-1, with 7 bases matching TRBD1. V lost 4 bases to trimming and J lost 6 bases; unmatched junction nucleotides: 10. Germline V CDR1 and CDR2: SGHKS, YYEKEE (reference sequence). The CDR3 runs to 15 residues.

This clone was observed once. The sample has other DNA sequences that encode this CDR3 too. The chain joins TRBV9 to TRBJ2-1; TRBD2 matches at 8 bases. This CDR3 spans 15 amino acids. The germline gives CDR1 SGDLS, CDR2 YYNGEE. J lost 4 bases, V lost 0 bases, and 3 bases had no gene match. The CDR3 spells CASSVGLAGYNEQFF. Here the CDR3 DNA reads TGTGCCAGCAGCGTAGGCCTAGCGGGTTACAATGAGCAGTTCTTC.

As to this clone: Other DNA sequences in this specimen translate into the identical CDR3. This sequence joins TRBV7-2 and TRBJ1-1; perhaps TRBD1 as D (5 bases). This CDR3 comprises 14 residues. Trimming cost V 3 bases and J 4 bases, with 12 bases left between them. Germline V gene sequence: CDR1 SGHTA, CDR2 FQGNSA. CDR3 region: CASSLAGGGTEAFF. In DNA, the CDR3 is TGTGCCAGCAGCTTGGCGGGGGGGGGCACTGAAGCTTTCTTT.